The TCR beta chain under discussion was sequenced for a study of technical replicates of blood from four donors (dated by TCRdb to about 2017). Library construction relied on the immunoSEQ multiplex PCR assay. TCRdb carries this immuneACCESS record with in-frame sequences only. Its versions omit some clonotypes, under half of them owing to an unresolved V gene in the studies checked, with the rest unexplained. The sample data list more than 65,000 clones, and 92% of these were observed just once. The top ten constitute about 0.4% of the sample. Including cysteine and phenylalanine, the CDR3 has 12 amino acids. Only the CDR3 DNA stays, 36 bases, in frame from base 1. V lost 5 bases and J lost 0 bases; the stretch between them is 4 bases long. CDR1 SEHNR and CDR2 FQNEAQ were looked up in the germline V gene (reference sequence). Turning to this clone: The antigen this receptor binds is unknown. It has no much larger one-base neighbor in the sample; base qualities were not kept.

The sequence came from a human donor in good health. Sequencing was performed on T cells isolated from PBMCs. Recombination linked TRBV7-9 to TRBJ1-1; the D segment cannot be called with confidence. The bases read TGTGCCAGCAGCGACATGAACACTGAAGCTTTCTTT. The translation is CASSDMNTEAFF.